This TCR beta chain was recorded in a study of beta chain features in type 1 diabetes. Study-wide points: Moderately but significantly shorter TCRB CDR3s were found in Type 1 diabetes patients in all four CD4+ subsets.

A remark on this clone: What it binds is unknown.

Expressed TCRB transcripts were sequenced after all isolated RNA was converted to cDNA. Profiling relied on immunoSEQ multiplex PCR, and the TCRdb table lists in-frame clones only, not all of them. This sample has a few hundred thousand clones, with approximately 15% found just once. The sequence was collected from a man between 18 and 29 years old with type 1 diabetes. Sequencing was carried out using naive CD4+ T cells from blood.

DNA for the CDR3: TGTGCCAGCAGCTCCCAGGGGTCTTCCACTGAAGCTTTCTTT. This gives the protein CASSSQGSSTEAFF. V gene TRBV7-9 combines with J gene TRBJ1-1; the D gene is possibly TRBD1 (6 bases). Germline assignment: CDR1 SEHNR and CDR2 FQNEAQ (reference sequence). V was shortened by 4 bases and J by 4 bases, with 13 bases between the two germline ends. This CDR3 is 14 amino acids long.